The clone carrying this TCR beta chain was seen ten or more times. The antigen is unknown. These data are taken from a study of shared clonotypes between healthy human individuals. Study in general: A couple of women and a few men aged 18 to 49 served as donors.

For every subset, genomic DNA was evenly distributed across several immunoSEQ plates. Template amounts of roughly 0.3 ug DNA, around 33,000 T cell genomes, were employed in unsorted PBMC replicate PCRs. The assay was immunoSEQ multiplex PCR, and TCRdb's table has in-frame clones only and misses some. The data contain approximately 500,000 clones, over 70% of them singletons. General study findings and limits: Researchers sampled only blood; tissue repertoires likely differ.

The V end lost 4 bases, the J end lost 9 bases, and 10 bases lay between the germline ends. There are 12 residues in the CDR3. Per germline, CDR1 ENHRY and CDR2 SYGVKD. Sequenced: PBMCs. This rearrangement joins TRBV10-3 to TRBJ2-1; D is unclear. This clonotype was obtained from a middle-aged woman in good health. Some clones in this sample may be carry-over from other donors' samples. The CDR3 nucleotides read TGTGCCATCAGTGGAGGAGAAGGTGAGCAGTTCTTC. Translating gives CAISGGEGEQFF.